One and the same sample provided the 17 T cell receptor beta chains below, sequenced in a study of T cells in Graves' hyperthyroidism and ophthalmopathy. Template material for amplifying TCR beta CDR3 regions consisted of RNA transcripts. A set of HTBI primers served as the primers for a first-round RT-PCR of the TCR CDR3. MiXCR, run by TCRdb on the multiplex PCR reads, gives a single entry per CDR3 protein. The data contain approximately 640,000 distinct CDR3 sequences, 45% of them singletons. The source material was peripheral blood or thyroid tissue (not recorded which). These receptors were taken from an adult man with Graves' disease, either hyperthyroidism or ophthalmopathy (not recorded which).

This sequence joins TRBV7-9 and TRBJ1-4; D uncertain. This CDR3 has 16 amino acids. In germline, CDR1 is SEHNR, CDR2 FQNEAQ (reference sequence). Deletions cut 1 base from V and 4 bases from J, with 13 bases between. DNA for the CDR3: TGTGCCAGCAGCTTAGATGAGAGAGGGCGTAATGAAAAACTGTTTTTT. Protein product: CASSLDERGRNEKLFF.

The rearrangement uses TRBV29-1 and TRBJ2-5, with TRBD2 identical over 10 bases. The CDR3 loop spans 14 amino acids. V lost 6 bases, J lost 4 bases, and 8 bases stayed unmatched. CDR1 is SQVTM and CDR2 is ANQGSEA in the germline V gene. The DNA for the CDR3 is TGCAGCGTCGCCGCGACTAGCGGGTTAGAGACCCAGTACTTC. It specifies CSVAATSGLETQYF.

V gene TRBV29-1 combines with J gene TRBJ1-3; the D is unclear. Germline V lookup: CDR1 SQVTM, CDR2 ANQGSEA. The length of the CDR3 is 11 residues. Trimming removed 1 base at V and 8 bases at J, with 6 bases between. CDR3 loop: CSVEGADTIYF. The DNA of the CDR3 is TGCAGCGTTGAAGGGGCGGACACCATATATTTT.

V and J are TRBV29-1 and TRBJ1-2; D ambiguous. The CDR3 loop spans 12 amino acids. Trimming took off 7 bases at V and 3 bases at J, with 12 bases between the two ends. CDR1 is SQVTM and CDR2 is ANQGSEA in the germline V gene. This CDR3 is CSEWGAYYGYTF. DNA of the CDR3: TGCAGCGAATGGGGAGCTTACTATGGCTACACCTTC.

In its sample, this clonotype was seen many times. V gene TRBV5-1 combines with J gene TRBJ1-6; D call uncertain. The CDR3 loop spans 16 amino acids. Trimming removed 4 bases at V and 6 bases at J, with 17 bases between. Germline assignment: CDR1 SGHRS and CDR2 YFSETQ. The CDR3 DNA reads as TGCGCCAGCAGCCCATCCAACGGGGTGGGTAATTCACCCCTCCACTTT. It encodes CASSPSNGVGNSPLHF.

In its sample, this clonotype was seen many times. The rearrangement uses TRBV7-9 and TRBJ1-1; D perhaps matches TRBD1 (5 bases). With 5 bases removed from V and 1 base from J, the gap between germline ends came to 14 bases. The CDR3 runs 15 residues. Germline lookup yields CDR1 SEHNR and CDR2 FQNEAQ (reference sequence). CDR3 nucleotides: TGTGCCAGCAGCCCAACGGACGGGACGAACACTGAAGCTTTCTTT. Protein product: CASSPTDGTNTEAFF.

The chain's CDR3 is CASSYGQGRDYGYTF. The CDR3 DNA follows: TGTGCCAGCAGTTACGGACAGGGTAGGGACTATGGCTACACCTTC. The chain uses TRBV28 and TRBJ1-2; 8 nucleotides match TRBD1. The length of the CDR3 is 15 residues. Per the germline V gene, CDR1 is MDHEN and CDR2 is SYDVKM. Trimming removed 4 bases from V and 3 bases from J; junction bases left unmatched: 7.

Comment on this clonotype: Compared with germline, one end of the junction differs, possibly owing to a read error. This sequence joins TRBV7-3 and TRBJ2-7; tentative D call: TRBD1 (6 bases). The germline V gene has CDR1 SGHTA and CDR2 FQGTGA. The CDR3 length is 12 residues. The CDR3 nucleotides read TGTGCCAGCAGCCCCCCGGACAGCTGGAGAAGCTTC. Translating gives CASSPPDSWRSF.

This chain uses TRBV15 with TRBJ1-2, with 10 bases aligning to TRBD1. J was trimmed by 8 bases and V by 3 bases; bases with no gene match: 9. The CDR3 contains 15 residues. Germline V gene data show CDR1 as LNHNV and CDR2 as YYDKDF (reference sequence). The CDR3 region is CATSSLMDRGGGYTF. In DNA, the CDR3 is TGTGCCACCAGCAGCTTAATGGACAGGGGGGGCGGCTACACCTTC.

The chain uses TRBV5-1 and TRBJ1-2; D gene uncertain. CDR1 is SGHRS and CDR2 is YFSETQ in the germline V gene. V was pared by 4 bases and J by 2 bases, with 12 bases between. The CDR3 extends over 14 amino acids. The CDR3 is CASSVKGVNYGYTF. The CDR3 nucleotides are TGCGCCAGCAGCGTAAAGGGCGTCAACTATGGCTACACCTTC.

This clonotype occurred many times. The chain combines TRBV15 with TRBJ1-6; TRBD1 might be the D (5 bases). The CDR3 consists of 14 residues. The germline V gene has CDR1 LNHNV and CDR2 YYDKDF (reference sequence). V shed 3 bases and J shed 7 bases, with 10 bases lying between them. Here the CDR3 DNA reads TGTGCCACCAGCAGTTCCAGGGTAAATTCACCCCTCCACTTT. Translating it yields CATSSSRVNSPLHF.

This clonotype was picked up many times. The V gene is TRBV7-9, the J gene TRBJ2-7, with D possibly TRBD1 on 6 matching bases. Germline V lookup: CDR1 SEHNR, CDR2 FQNEAQ (reference sequence). Trimming shortened V by 5 bases and J by 0 bases, and 11 bases separated the two germline ends. The CDR3 contains 14 residues. The CDR3 loop is CASSTRTASYEQYF. CDR3 coding DNA: TGTGCCAGCAGCACGAGGACAGCCTCCTACGAGCAGTACTTC.

The chain has TRBV18 and TRBJ2-7; 11 bases map to TRBD1. The CDR3 spans 16 residues. The germline CDR1 and CDR2 sequences are KGHSH and LQKENI. V lost 1 base, J lost 3 bases, and 5 bases stayed unmatched. The CDR3 sequence is CASSPQRGQGVYEQYF. The DNA for the CDR3 is TGTGCCAGCTCACCACAGCGGGGACAGGGGGTCTACGAGCAGTACTTC.

The table lists this clonotype with many counts. The chain has TRBV29-1 and TRBJ1-1; D perhaps matches TRBD1 (6 bases). Trimming pared 6 bases from V and 1 base from J, leaving 15 bases between. This CDR3 has 14 amino acids. The germline V gene encodes CDR1 SQVTM and CDR2 ANQGSEA. The CDR3 sequence: CSVRRGAGNTEAFF. As DNA, the CDR3 is TGCAGCGTAAGGAGGGGGGCAGGGAACACTGAAGCTTTCTTT.

V is TRBV20-1 and J is TRBJ1-1; 7 bases agree with TRBD1. After removal of 6 bases from V and 5 bases from J, the junction contained 12 bases not matched to a gene. The CDR3 runs to 14 residues. Germline CDR1 is DFQATT and CDR2 is SNEGSKA (reference sequence). The chain's CDR3 is CSAYDDRAATEAFF. The CDR3 nucleotides are TGCAGTGCCTACGACGACAGGGCTGCGACTGAAGCTTTCTTT.

The genes are TRBV5-1 and TRBJ1-5; 7 bases are shared with TRBD1. The CDR3 spans 16 residues. Germline trimming cut 1 base from V and 1 base from J; bases unmatched to any gene: 5. The germline CDR1 and CDR2 sequences are SGHRS and YFSETQ. The CDR3 loop is CASSLSPGGSNQPQHF. The CDR3 bases are TGCGCCAGCAGCTTGTCTCCAGGGGGGAGCAATCAGCCCCAGCATTTT.

The chain recombines TRBV5-1 with TRBJ1-1; the match to TRBD1 covers 8 bases. The CDR3 has 12 amino acids. The germline V gene has CDR1 SGHRS and CDR2 YFSETQ. V dropped 6 bases and J dropped 7; count of bases not matched to a gene: 5. CDR3 in DNA: TGCGCCAGCACCTTAGACAGGGGTGAAGCTTTCTTT. Protein product: CASTLDRGEAFF.